One sample yielded the 10 T cell receptor beta chains listed below, sequenced in a study of vaccination and CD4 T cells after COVID-19. Cultured CD4+ T cells had their DNA profiled by the Oncomine TCR Beta short-read assay. TCRdb ran MiXCR on the PCR reads and lists one entry per CDR3 protein. The sample records 4,600 or so distinct CDR3 sequences, roughly 44% being singletons. Documented treatment: approximately 9-day PBMC culture with coronavirus spike peptide pools or control peptides (ViraFEST assay). No antigens are known for them. The source material was CD4+ T cells from blood, cultured in vitro. These receptors originate from a human donor who had recovered from COVID-19.

This sequence joins TRBV23-1 and TRBJ2-7; D may match TRBD1 or TRBD2 (5 bases each). TRBV23-1 is an ORF, with its function uncertain. This CDR3 has 16 residues. Deletions cut 1 base from V and 3 bases from J, with 16 bases between. CDR3 amino acids: CASSQYPTGTGYEQYF. The CDR3 DNA follows: TGCGCCAGCAGTCAATACCCCACGGGGACGGGCTACGAGCAGTACTTC.

The chain recombines TRBV6-4 with TRBJ2-2; D possibly uses TRBD1 or TRBD2 (5 bases each). V lost 6 bases to trimming and J lost 2 bases, with 10 bases between them. Germline V gene sequence: CDR1 MRHNA, CDR2 SNTAGT. The CDR3 is 14 amino acids. This CDR3 is CASSREINTGELFF. CDR3 DNA sequence: TGTGCCAGCAGCAGGGAGATAAACACCGGGGAGCTGTTTTTT.

The chain employs TRBV19 and TRBJ1-4, with D unclear. Trimming took off 2 bases at V and 7 bases at J, with 14 bases between the two ends. Germline-derived CDR1 and CDR2 are LNHDA and SQIVND (reference sequence). This CDR3 region has 15 residues. The CDR3 nucleotides are TGTGCCAGTAGTATAACCCCGAGGAAGGGTGAAAAACTGTTTTTT. It is translated as CASSITPRKGEKLFF. The full variable domain, in which reference TRBV19 and TRBJ1-4 provide the parts outside the CDR3, is DGGITQSPKYLFRKEGQNVTLSCEQNLNHDAMYWYRQDPGQGLRLIYYSQIVNDFQKGDIAEGYSVSREKKESFPLTVTSAQKNPTAFYLCASSITPRKGEKLFFGSGTQLSVL.

The chain couples TRBV6-5 to TRBJ2-1; D call uncertain. The CDR3 totals 14 residues. V was trimmed by 3 bases and J by 5 bases, leaving 11 bases between them. In germline, CDR1 is MNHEY, CDR2 SVGAGI. For the CDR3, the DNA is TGTGCCAGCAGTTATTCCCTCTCTGACAATGAGCAGTTCTTC. It is translated as CASSYSLSDNEQFF.

The V and J genes are TRBV4-1 and TRBJ1-1; the match to TRBD1 covers 7 bases. This CDR3 region has 16 residues. V lost 0 bases and J lost 5; bases outside the gene matches: 9. Germline V lookup: CDR1 MGHRA, CDR2 YSYEKL. The CDR3 spells CASSQDQSGGQTEAFF. CDR3 DNA: TGCGCCAGCAGCCAAGATCAGTCAGGGGGTCAGACTGAAGCTTTCTTT.

This clonotype was detected a few times. This CDR3 reads CASSYRYTSGGGAYEQYF. The CDR3 coding sequence is TGTGCCAGCAGTTACCGATATACTAGCGGGGGGGGAGCCTACGAGCAGTACTTC. The V and J genes are TRBV6-5 and TRBJ2-7; 13 bases agree with TRBD2. V was clipped by 2 bases and J by 2 bases; unmatched bases: 9. The V gene's germline CDR1 is MNHEY and CDR2 SVGAGI. CDR3 length: 18 residues.

This chain connects TRBV20-1 to TRBJ2-5; either TRBD1 or TRBD2 may supply D (5 bases each). This CDR3 spans 15 amino acids. The germline CDR1 and CDR2 sequences are DFQATT and SNEGSKA (reference sequence). The V end was cut by 3 bases, the J end by 5 bases, with 19 bases between. This CDR3 reads CSARRWDRVRETQYF. CDR3 DNA sequence: TGCAGTGCTAGGAGGTGGGACCGGGTGAGGGAGACCCAGTACTTC.

About this clonotype itself: A read error likely explains this, since a far larger clone differs by one base. J is TRBJ1-2 and V is TRBV6-1, with D possibly being TRBD1 (5 bases). Trimming removed 3 bases from V and 6 bases from J, with 11 bases in between. The germline V gene has CDR1 MNHNS and CDR2 SASEGT. The CDR3 length is 13 residues. Here the CDR3 reads CASSDVGGDGYTF. DNA of the CDR3: TGTGCCAGCAGTGACGTGGGGGGGGATGGCTACACCTTC.

This clonotype came up a few times. This sequence joins TRBV19 and TRBJ1-2; D may be TRBD1 (5 bases). The CDR3 totals 16 residues. The V gene lost 4 bases and the J gene lost 0 bases, with 15 bases spanning the gap. Germline V gene data show CDR1 as LNHDA and CDR2 as SQIVND (reference sequence). CDR3 nucleotides: TGTGCCAGTAGTACTAACCGGGACCCAGCTAACTATGGCTACACCTTC. It encodes CASSTNRDPANYGYTF. Full variable domain (outside the CDR3, taken from reference TRBV19 and TRBJ1-2): DGGITQSPKYLFRKEGQNVTLSCEQNLNHDAMYWYRQDPGQGLRLIYYSQIVNDFQKGDIAEGYSVSREKKESFPLTVTSAQKNPTAFYLCASSTNRDPANYGYTFGSGTRLTVV.

V and J are TRBV7-9 and TRBJ2-7; D unresolved. Germline lookup yields CDR1 SEHNR and CDR2 FQNEAQ (reference sequence). The CDR3 is 13 residues long. Deletions cut 0 bases from V and 3 bases from J, with 6 bases between. CDR3 DNA: TGTGCCAGCAGCTTAGCACCTTACTACGAGCAGTACTTC. Its protein is CASSLAPYYEQYF.